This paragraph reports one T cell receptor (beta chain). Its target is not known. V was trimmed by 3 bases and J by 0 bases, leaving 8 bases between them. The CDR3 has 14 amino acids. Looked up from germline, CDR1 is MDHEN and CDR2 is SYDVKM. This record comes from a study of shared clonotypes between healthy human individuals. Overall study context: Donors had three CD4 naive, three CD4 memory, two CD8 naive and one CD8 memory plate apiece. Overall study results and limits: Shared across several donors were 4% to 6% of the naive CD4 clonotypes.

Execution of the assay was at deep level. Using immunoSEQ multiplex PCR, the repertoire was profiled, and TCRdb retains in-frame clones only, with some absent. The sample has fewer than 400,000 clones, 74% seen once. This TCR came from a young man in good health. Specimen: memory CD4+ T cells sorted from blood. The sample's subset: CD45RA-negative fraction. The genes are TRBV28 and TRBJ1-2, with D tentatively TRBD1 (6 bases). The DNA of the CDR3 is TGTGCCAGCAGTTTGCCAGGGGCTAACTATGGCTACACCTTC. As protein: CASSLPGANYGYTF.